This record looks at one TCR beta chain sequence and its context. Enrolled during active infection, Seattle patients were then followed longitudinally. This record comes from a study of blood T cell repertoires in COVID-19. About the research overall: There were acute and convalescent COVID-19 samples, and they came from the United States, Italy and Spain.

The CDR3 contains 13 residues. Germline V CDR1 and CDR2: MDHEN, SYDVKM. The V gene lost 5 bases and the J gene lost 7 bases, with 14 bases spanning the gap. How the authors handled the data: Using reference gene primer amplification, nucleated cell counts were estimated. The protocol was immunoSEQ multiplex PCR, while the TCRdb copy is restricted to in-frame clones and leaves out a portion. Clonal size and the V and J genes are those of that table, whereas D and trimming came from the DNA. Among fewer than 300,000 clones, 90% to 95% were seen once, and the ten largest hold 2.2%. The sample taken for sequencing was peripheral blood. The receptor comes from a woman in her thirties with COVID-19, enrolled during active disease. The rearrangement joins TRBV28 to TRBJ1-2; D gene unclear. DNA for the CDR3: TGTGCCAGCAGTCCCCCCGATTTAGCTGGCTACACCTTC. It encodes CASSPPDLAGYTF.